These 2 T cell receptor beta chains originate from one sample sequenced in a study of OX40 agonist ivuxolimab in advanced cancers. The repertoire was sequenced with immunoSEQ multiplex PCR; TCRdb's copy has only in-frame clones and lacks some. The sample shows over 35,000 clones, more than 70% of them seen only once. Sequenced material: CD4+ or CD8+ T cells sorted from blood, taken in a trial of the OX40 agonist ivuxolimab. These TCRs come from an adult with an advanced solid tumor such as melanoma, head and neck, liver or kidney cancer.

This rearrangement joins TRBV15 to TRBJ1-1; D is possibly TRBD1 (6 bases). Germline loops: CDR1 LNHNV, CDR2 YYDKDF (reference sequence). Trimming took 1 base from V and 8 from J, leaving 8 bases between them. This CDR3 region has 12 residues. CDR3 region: CATSRAGQEAFF. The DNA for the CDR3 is TGTGCCACCAGCAGAGCTGGACAGGAAGCTTTCTTT.

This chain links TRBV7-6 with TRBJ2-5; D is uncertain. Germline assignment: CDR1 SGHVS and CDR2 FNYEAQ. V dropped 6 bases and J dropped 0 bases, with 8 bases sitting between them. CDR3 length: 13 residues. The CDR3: CASRSPYQETQYF. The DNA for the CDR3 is TGTGCCAGCAGATCCCCCTACCAAGAGACCCAGTACTTC.